This T cell receptor (beta chain) comes out of a study of T-cell reconstitution after alpha-beta-depleted transplantation in children. Study-level points and caveats: Two months or so post-transplant, alpha-beta T cells reportedly derived from several hundred expanded graft clones. Some patients' high day-60 TCRbeta diversity was attributed to recipient cells surviving conditioning. When one year had passed after transplant, most T-cell counts and diversity came from newly produced T cells.

Points on this clonotype: Its antigen remains unidentified.

As it was prepared, the TCRbeta library received unique molecular identifiers. From the PCR reads, TCRdb called clonotypes with MiXCR, one entry per CDR3 protein. The sample consists of approximately 170,000 distinct CDR3 sequences, around 10% of them appearing once. Germline V gives CDR1 MDHEN, CDR2 SYDVKM. V lost 7 bases and J 1 base, leaving 19 bases between the germline ends. This CDR3 is 16 amino acids long. The input for sequencing was PBMCs, taken before TCRalphabeta/CD19-depleted stem cell transplant. The chain carries TRBV28 and TRBJ1-2, with D unresolved. The receptor was isolated from a boy younger than 10 with acute myeloid leukemia, due to receive a stem cell transplant. The CDR3 region is CASTELTAGFNYGYTF. The CDR3 region has the DNA TGTGCCAGCACCGAACTCACAGCGGGCTTTAACTATGGCTACACCTTC.